This entry lists 18 T cell receptor beta chains sequenced from one sample in a study of CD4+ T cells in melanoma. The repertoire was sequenced with immunoSEQ multiplex PCR; TCRdb's copy has only in-frame clones and lacks some. The table includes roughly 13,000 clones, more than 60% detected once. The sample was cells from a culture (not recorded whether cultured in vitro). Receptors were obtained from a human donor with melanoma.

This clone is judged medium-sized. The chain has TRBV2 and TRBJ2-2; D is possibly TRBD1 (6 bases). Germline CDR1 is SNHLY and CDR2 is FYNNEI. V lost 7 bases and J 6 bases, leaving 15 bases between the germline ends. This CDR3 comprises 14 residues. This chain's CDR3 is CASKVLGAAGELFF. The DNA of the CDR3 is TGTGCCAGCAAGGTCTTGGGGGCAGCCGGGGAGCTGTTTTTT. Full variable domain (remainder filled in from reference TRBV2 and TRBJ2-2): EPEVTQTPSHQVTQMGQEVILRCVPISNHLYFYWYRQILGQKVEFLVSFYNNEISEKSEIFDDQFSVERPDGSNFTLKIRSTKLEDSAMYFCASKVLGAAGELFFGEGSRLTVL.

The chain joins TRBV7-9 to TRBJ1-5; TRBD1 might be the D (6 bases). Trimming pared 6 bases from V and 4 bases from J, leaving 10 bases between. CDR1 SEHNR and CDR2 FQNEAQ come from the germline V gene (reference sequence). This CDR3 is 13 amino acids long. CDR3 sequence (DNA): TGTGCCAGCAGTAAACAGGGTAATCAGCCCCAGCATTTT. Its protein is CASSKQGNQPQHF. The whole variable domain, filled in from reference TRBV7-9 and TRBJ1-5, reads DTGVSQNPRHKITKRGQNVTFRCDPISEHNRLYWYRQTLGQGPEFLTYFQNEAQLEKSRLLSDRFSAERPKGSFSTLEIQRTEQGDSAMYLCASSKQGNQPQHFGDGTRLSIL.

This clone was observed a single time. The gene calls are TRBV4-2 and TRBJ2-7; possibly TRBD1 or TRBD2 for D (5 bases each). Trimming removed 0 bases at V and 0 bases at J, with 18 bases between. This CDR3 contains 18 residues. Germline V gives CDR1 LGHNA, CDR2 YNFKEQ. CDR3 in amino acids: CASSQESWGFRASYEQYF. In DNA form, the CDR3 reads TGTGCCAGCAGCCAAGAGTCGTGGGGGTTCCGGGCCTCCTACGAGCAGTACTTC.

This clone was counted once. This chain uses TRBV6-5 with TRBJ2-7; D is perhaps TRBD1 (6 bases). This CDR3 is built from 15 residues. The V and J ends lost 6 bases and 2 bases respectively, with 17 bases between them. Germline V gives CDR1 MNHEY, CDR2 SVGAGI. CDR3: CASRATGILAYEQYF. CDR3 coding DNA: TGTGCCAGCAGGGCAACAGGGATCCTGGCCTACGAGCAGTACTTC.

The gene calls are TRBV27 and TRBJ2-2; perhaps TRBD1 as D (6 bases). Germline V gene sequence: CDR1 MNHEY, CDR2 SMNVEV (reference sequence). The V and J ends lost 8 bases and 4 bases respectively, with 20 bases between them. The CDR3 spans 16 residues. The CDR3 region is CASQEQGMLVTGELFF. In DNA form, the CDR3 reads TGTGCCAGCCAAGAGCAGGGGATGTTGGTCACCGGGGAGCTGTTTTTT.

This clone turned up a few times. CDR3 coding DNA: TGCGCCAGCAGCCATGACATATACGCTTCACCCCTCCACTTT. Its protein product is CASSHDIYASPLHF. The J gene is TRBJ1-6, the V gene TRBV4-1; no reliable D call. CDR3 length: 14 residues. The germline V gene encodes CDR1 MGHRA and CDR2 YSYEKL. Trimming removed 3 bases from V and 9 bases from J, with 12 bases in between.

V and J are TRBV7-9 and TRBJ2-2; 7 bases map to TRBD2. The CDR3 is 13 amino acids. Losses at the gene ends were 8 bases for V and 3 bases for J; bases not matched to a gene: 3. CDR1 and CDR2 from the germline V gene are SEHNR and FQNEAQ (reference sequence). The CDR3 region has the DNA TGTGCCAGCTCCCGGGGGGACACCGGGGAGCTGTTTTTT. Protein product: CASSRGDTGELFF.

The gene calls are TRBV19 and TRBJ2-2, with D unclear. V was clipped by 6 bases and J by 4 bases, with 15 bases between them. The CDR3 is 15 residues long. Germline CDR1 reads LNHDA; CDR2 reads SQIVND (reference sequence). This CDR3 reads CASRGETRVTGELFF. CDR3 in DNA: TGTGCCAGTAGAGGAGAAACCCGGGTCACCGGGGAGCTGTTTTTT.

CDR3 in DNA: TGTGCCATCAGTGAATTCGGGGGGGGGCCCTCAGATACGCAGTATTTT. Translating gives CAISEFGGGPSDTQYF. The gene calls are TRBV10-3 and TRBJ2-3, with 8 bases matching TRBD2. Germline loops: CDR1 ENHRY, CDR2 SYGVKD. The V segment lost 3 bases and the J segment 4 bases; nucleotides outside the gene matches: 9. This CDR3 is 16 amino acids long.

The V gene is TRBV5-4, the J gene TRBJ1-1; TRBD1 might be the D (6 bases). Between the trimmed V and J ends, which lost 2 bases and 1 base, there was a span of 9 bases. Germline loops: CDR1 SGHNT, CDR2 YYREEE (reference sequence). CDR3 length: 14 amino acids. The CDR3 DNA follows: TGTGCCAGCAGCTTACAGGGTGGGAACACTGAAGCTTTCTTT. This sequence encodes CASSLQGGNTEAFF.

The chain has TRBV7-9 and TRBJ2-7; perhaps TRBD2 as D (6 bases). Trimming shortened V by 1 base and J by 6 bases, and 13 bases separated the two germline ends. Germline V lookup: CDR1 SEHNR, CDR2 FQNEAQ (reference sequence). This CDR3 has 14 residues. The CDR3 nucleotides read TGTGCCAGCAGCTTAGTTGGAGGGTATCCCGAGCAGTACTTC. It codes for CASSLVGGYPEQYF.

This chain links TRBV7-2 with TRBJ2-7, with a possible D match to TRBD1 (5 bases). Trimming removed 6 bases from V and 1 base from J, with 25 bases in between. Germline assignment: CDR1 SGHTA and CDR2 FQGNSA. CDR3 size: 18 residues. This CDR3 reads CASRSLGLGRASSYEQYF. In DNA form, the CDR3 reads TGTGCCAGCAGATCCCTTGGGCTAGGCAGGGCCTCTTCCTACGAGCAGTACTTC.

This chain connects TRBV9 to TRBJ2-1, with 9 bases that match TRBD1. V trimming: 4 bases; J trimming: 1 base; junction bases outside the gene matches: 18. The CDR3 consists of 20 residues. Per germline, CDR1 SGDLS and CDR2 YYNGEE. CDR3 loop: CASSSADRGQGFMSYNEQFF. As DNA, the CDR3 is TGTGCCAGCAGCTCCGCCGACAGGGGACAGGGATTTATGTCCTACAATGAGCAGTTCTTC.

This sequence joins TRBV6-1 and TRBJ1-6; no clear D gene. This CDR3 has 17 amino acids. The germline gives CDR1 MNHNS, CDR2 SASEGT. V was trimmed by 2 bases and J by 10 bases, leaving 21 bases between them. CDR3 residues: CASSEFDLYASLSPLHF. CDR3 nucleotide sequence: TGTGCCAGCAGTGAATTTGACCTATACGCCTCATTGTCACCCCTCCACTTT.

The chain employs TRBV5-5 and TRBJ2-1; TRBD2 matches 9 bases. The CDR3 is 15 residues long. Looked up from germline, CDR1 is SGHKS and CDR2 is YYEKEE (reference sequence). After removal of 4 bases from V and 6 bases from J, the junction contained 8 bases not matched to a gene. This CDR3 is CASSRTGTSLNEQFF. CDR3 in DNA: TGTGCCAGCAGCCGGACGGGGACTAGCCTCAATGAGCAGTTCTTC.

The chain has TRBV29-1 and TRBJ2-5; D is possibly TRBD2 (6 bases). CDR1 and CDR2 (germline): SQVTM, ANQGSEA. V gave up 4 bases and J gave up 1 base, with 13 bases separating them. The CDR3 has 14 residues. The CDR3 region has the DNA TGCAGCGTTGGGACTATGAACTTCCAAGAGACCCAGTACTTC. It is translated as CSVGTMNFQETQYF.

The V and J genes are TRBV5-6 and TRBJ2-5; no definite D call. Between the trimmed V and J ends, which lost 4 bases and 0 bases, there was a span of 4 bases. This CDR3 comprises 12 residues. The germline V gene has CDR1 SGHDT and CDR2 YYEEEE. CDR3 protein: CASSPDQETQYF. The DNA for the CDR3 is TGTGCCAGCAGCCCGGACCAAGAGACCCAGTACTTC.

CDR3 amino acids: CASSVGAGASTDTQYF. The DNA for the CDR3 is TGTGCCAGCAGCGTAGGAGCGGGGGCGAGCACAGATACGCAGTATTTT. The chain is built from TRBV9 and TRBJ2-3; 8 positions match TRBD2. The CDR3 runs to 16 residues. Trimming took 0 bases from V and 0 from J; bases not matched to a gene: 3. The V gene's germline CDR1 is SGDLS and CDR2 YYNGEE.